Listed here are 14 T cell receptor beta chains from one sample, sequenced in a study of cytomegalovirus exposure and HLA in healthy donors. This PCR relied on a set of 60 Vbeta primers and 13 Jbeta primers. The table came from immunoSEQ multiplex PCR; TCRdb's copy has only in-frame clones and leaves some out. The sample carries 150,000 or so clones, 65% to 80% recorded once. Sequencing was done on a sample of PBMCs. Every receptor here comes from a man aged 35 to 55 in good health and CMV-seropositive.

The chain carries TRBV30 and TRBJ1-1, with no clear D. In germline, CDR1 is GTSNPN, CDR2 SVGIG (reference sequence). CDR3 length: 12 amino acids. Trimming shortened V by 2 bases and J by 6 bases, and 10 bases separated the two germline ends. CDR3 in amino acids: CAWSRDGSEAFF. In nucleotides, the CDR3 is TGTGCCTGGAGTCGGGATGGATCTGAAGCTTTCTTT.

The chain uses TRBV7-2 and TRBJ1-5, with 10 bases fitting TRBD1. V gave up 5 bases and J gave up 6 bases; unmatched junction bases: 10. The CDR3 is 16 amino acids. Germline CDR1 reads SGHTA; CDR2 reads FQGNSA. In DNA form, the CDR3 reads TGTGCCAGCAGCCCTTATGGGACAGGGGAGGGTCAGCCCCAGCATTTT. It specifies CASSPYGTGEGQPQHF.

The chain recombines TRBV7-8 with TRBJ2-1, with TRBD2 identical over 11 bases. The CDR3 runs 15 residues. J gave up 9 bases and V 5 bases, and 9 bases lay outside the gene matches. CDR1 SGHVS and CDR2 FQNEAQ come from the germline V gene. CDR3 sequence: CASSKTSGNDGEQFF. Here the CDR3 DNA reads TGTGCCAGCAGCAAGACTAGCGGGAACGATGGTGAGCAGTTCTTC.

This clone was detected once. The V call is TRBV6-1, the J call TRBJ1-2; perhaps TRBD1 as D (5 bases). The CDR3 runs 15 residues. V lost 0 bases and J 4 bases, leaving 12 bases between the germline ends. Germline-derived CDR1 and CDR2 are MNHNS and SASEGT. CDR3 DNA: TGTGCCAGCAGTGAAGCTATAGGACACCCCTATGGCTACACCTTC. Its translation: CASSEAIGHPYGYTF.

The rearrangement joins TRBV28 to TRBJ1-1; D gene ambiguous. The CDR3 spans 14 residues. V was cut by 3 bases and J by 11 bases, with 19 bases left in between. The V gene's germline CDR1 is MDHEN and CDR2 SYDVKM. The CDR3 here is CASSLISRESKAFF. The CDR3 region has the DNA TGTGCCAGCAGTTTGATTTCTCGTGAGTCCAAGGCTTTCTTT.

A single count supports this clone. The rearrangement joins TRBV11-3 to TRBJ2-1; 7 bases line up with TRBD1. Looked up from germline, CDR1 is SGHNT and CDR2 is YENEEA. The CDR3 sequence is 14 residues long. The trim removed 3 bases at V and 5 bases at J, leaving 4 bases unmatched. The CDR3 sequence is CASSLGQLDNEQFF. The CDR3 region has the DNA TGTGCCAGCAGCTTGGGACAGTTGGACAATGAGCAGTTCTTC.

V is TRBV28 and J is TRBJ2-7; D is undetermined. Germline lookup yields CDR1 MDHEN and CDR2 SYDVKM. The CDR3 contains 14 residues. The V gene lost 6 bases and the J gene lost 2 bases, with 14 bases spanning the gap. CDR3 DNA sequence: TGTGCCAGCAGCCCGATCTACCTCGCCTACGAGCAGTACTTC. Translating it yields CASSPIYLAYEQYF.

The chain employs TRBV6-5 and TRBJ1-3; tentative D call: TRBD1 (5 bases). V gave up 7 bases and J gave up 2 bases, with 9 bases separating them. This CDR3 has 13 residues. CDR1 is MNHEY, CDR2 SVGAGI, per germline. CDR3 DNA sequence: TGTGCCAGCACAAGGGGCACTGGAAACACCATATATTTT. Protein product: CASTRGTGNTIYF.

This clone has only a few counts. V and J are TRBV19 and TRBJ2-7; TRBD1 matches 9 bases. This CDR3 is 17 amino acids long. The trim removed 4 bases at V and 6 bases at J, leaving 16 bases unmatched. Germline CDR1 is LNHDA and CDR2 is SQIVND (reference sequence). CDR3 bases: TGTGCCAGTAGTAGAGGGGACAGGGCCCTAATTACCAGCGAGCAGTACTTC. The encoded protein is CASSRGDRALITSEQYF.

The chain uses TRBV5-4 and TRBJ2-5; possibly TRBD1 for D (5 bases). V was shortened by 0 bases and J by 5 bases, with 11 bases between the two germline ends. From germline, CDR1 is SGHNT and CDR2 YYREEE (reference sequence). The CDR3 length is 14 residues. The CDR3 DNA sequence: TGTGCCAGCAGCTTGGAAGGCAGGGCCGAGACCCAGTACTTC. It yields the protein CASSLEGRAETQYF. Using reference TRBV5-4 and TRBJ2-5 for the parts outside the CDR3, the full variable domain is ETGVTQSPTHLIKTRGQQVTLRCSSQSGHNTVSWYQQALGQGPQFIFQYYREEENGRGNFPPRFSGLQFPNYSSELNVNALELDDSALYLCASSLEGRAETQYFGPGTRLLVL.

This chain uses TRBV14 with TRBJ2-7, with D possibly matching TRBD1 (5 bases). The V gene lost 4 bases and the J gene lost 7 bases, with 11 bases spanning the gap. This CDR3 contains 12 residues. Germline V gene lookup returns CDR1 SGHDN and CDR2 FVKESK. The CDR3, as DNA: TGTGCCAGCAGCCGAACAGGTTTTGAGCAGTACTTC. Protein product: CASSRTGFEQYF.

V usage is TRBV7-8 and J usage is TRBJ2-3; D unclear. Between the trimmed V and J ends, which lost 2 bases and 0 bases, there was a span of 15 bases. Germline V gives CDR1 SGHVS, CDR2 FQNEAQ. This CDR3 is 17 amino acids long. This CDR3 is CASSLRRLISSTDTQYF. The CDR3, as DNA: TGTGCCAGCAGCTTACGGCGACTCATCTCTAGCACAGATACGCAGTATTTT.

The chain carries TRBV5-8 and TRBJ2-1; tentative D call: TRBD2 (6 bases). V shed 4 bases and J shed 2 bases, with 13 bases lying between them. CDR1 and CDR2 from the germline V gene are SGHTS and YDEGEE. The CDR3 is made up of 15 amino acids. CDR3 in amino acids: CASSPGVAAYNEQFF. The CDR3 bases are TGTGCCAGCAGCCCCGGGGTAGCGGCCTACAATGAGCAGTTCTTC.

The rearrangement uses TRBV7-6 and TRBJ2-6; 7 nucleotides agree with TRBD1. The CDR3 sequence is 17 residues long. Germline lookup yields CDR1 SGHVS and CDR2 FNYEAQ. With V trimmed by 5 bases and J by 4 bases, 11 bases remained unmatched. CDR3 loop: CASSTDRLSAGANVLTF. The DNA of the CDR3 is TGTGCCAGCAGCACGGACAGGCTTTCGGCCGGGGCCAACGTCCTGACTTTC.